The 21 T cell receptor beta chains below all came from one sample that was sequenced in a study of shared clonotypes between healthy human individuals. The assay was immunoSEQ multiplex PCR, and TCRdb's table has in-frame clones only and misses some. The data contain about 2 million clones, approximately 95% of them singletons. Sequenced material: naive CD4+ T cells sorted from blood. As for subset: CD45RA+ positively selected. These receptors were taken from a man aged 18 to 30 in good health.

As concerns this clone: The same CDR3 arises from other DNA sequences in this sample as well. The chain links TRBV5-1 to TRBJ1-4, with 8 bases identical to TRBD1. The germline CDR1 and CDR2 sequences are SGHRS and YFSETQ. The CDR3 is made up of 14 amino acids. Unmatched junction bases numbered 4, after V lost 4 bases and J lost 5 bases. The CDR3 is CASSPGGANEKLFF. In nucleotides, the CDR3 is TGCGCCAGCAGCCCAGGGGGCGCAAATGAAAAACTGTTTTTT.

The chain joins TRBV5-1 to TRBJ2-3, with 7 positions matching TRBD1. V dropped 2 bases and J dropped 2; count of bases not matched to a gene: 5. The V gene's germline CDR1 is SGHRS and CDR2 YFSETQ. This CDR3 comprises 15 residues. This chain's CDR3 is CASSFMDRNTDTQYF. DNA for the CDR3: TGCGCCAGCAGCTTTATGGACAGGAACACAGATACGCAGTATTTT.

V gene TRBV9 combines with J gene TRBJ2-1, with TRBD2 as a possible D gene (6 bases). The CDR3 is 12 amino acids. V was trimmed by 4 bases and J by 10 bases, leaving 12 bases between them. The germline V gene has CDR1 SGDLS and CDR2 YYNGEE. The CDR3 DNA sequence: TGTGCCAGCAGCCAAGGAGGGTGGGAGCAGTTCTTC. Protein sequence: CASSQGGWEQFF.

The CDR3 nucleotides read TGTGCCAGCAGCCGCGGGAGCAATCAGCCCCAGCATTTT. This gives the protein CASSRGSNQPQHF. The rearrangement uses TRBV28 and TRBJ1-5; the D is unclear. The CDR3 has 13 residues. V dropped 6 bases and J dropped 1 base, with 7 bases sitting between them. CDR1 and CDR2 from the germline V gene are MDHEN and SYDVKM.

The chain uses TRBV10-2 and TRBJ1-1; D unclear. Germline CDR1 reads WSHSY; CDR2 reads SAAADI. V lost 7 bases and J 0 bases, leaving 18 bases between the germline ends. The CDR3 runs 16 residues. CDR3 in amino acids: CASNNGGEVLNTEAFF. The CDR3 DNA follows: TGCGCCAGCAATAACGGTGGGGAAGTATTGAACACTGAAGCTTTCTTT.

V is TRBV4-3 and J is TRBJ2-7, with a possible D match to TRBD2 (6 bases). The CDR3 is made up of 17 amino acids. V gave up 0 bases and J gave up 0 bases, with 15 bases separating them. CDR1 and CDR2 (germline): LGHNA, YSLEER. The DNA of the CDR3 is TGCGCCAGCAGCCAAGATCATTGGGCGGGAAACTCCTACGAGCAGTACTTC. As protein: CASSQDHWAGNSYEQYF.

V and J are TRBV19 and TRBJ2-3; 10 bases map to TRBD1. Germline CDR1 is LNHDA and CDR2 is SQIVND (reference sequence). The CDR3 runs to 14 residues. Trimming cost V 5 bases and J 5 bases; bases outside gene matches: 4. The CDR3 here is CASSPRTGGDTQYF. In DNA, the CDR3 is TGTGCCAGTAGTCCGAGGACAGGGGGAGATACGCAGTATTTT.

The V call is TRBV30, the J call TRBJ1-3, with a possible D match to TRBD1 (6 bases). This CDR3 region has 15 residues. Germline V CDR1 and CDR2: GTSNPN, SVGIG (reference sequence). The V and J ends lost 3 bases and 4 bases respectively, with 16 bases between them. The DNA of the CDR3 is TGTGCCTGGAGGCTCAAACAGGGACCGGGAAACACCATATATTTT. Its protein is CAWRLKQGPGNTIYF.

The chain employs TRBV11-2 and TRBJ1-2; TRBD1 matches 9 bases. V dropped 0 bases and J dropped 2; count of bases not matched to a gene: 7. CDR1 and CDR2 (germline): SGHAT, FQNNGV. The CDR3 extends over 17 amino acids. As DNA, the CDR3 is TGTGCCAGCAGCTTAGATCATGGACAGGGGTGGAACTATGGCTACACCTTC. Its translation is CASSLDHGQGWNYGYTF.

As regards this clone: A read error is possible here, since a much larger clone lies one base away. This chain joins TRBV11-2 and TRBJ2-2; 8 bases match TRBD1. The germline V gene has CDR1 SGHAT and CDR2 FQNNGV. The V gene end was trimmed by 5 bases and the J gene end by 1 base; junction bases not matched to a gene: 0. The CDR3 runs 14 residues. CDR3 in DNA: TGTGCCAGCAGCGGACAGGGGAACACCGGGGAGCTGTTTTTT. Its protein is CASSGQGNTGELFF.

The chain joins TRBV7-9 to TRBJ1-1; D is perhaps TRBD1 (5 bases). The V gene's germline CDR1 is SEHNR and CDR2 FQNEAQ (reference sequence). V was pared by 5 bases and J by 4 bases, with 8 bases between. This CDR3 has 12 residues. The CDR3 sequence: CASSRGATEAFF. Here the CDR3 DNA reads TGTGCCAGCAGCCGGGGCGCCACTGAAGCTTTCTTT.

This sequence joins TRBV6-6 and TRBJ2-7; D is unclear. Per germline, CDR1 MNHNY and CDR2 SVGAGI (reference sequence). The V gene lost 5 bases and the J gene lost 7 bases, with 9 bases spanning the gap. This CDR3 contains 11 residues. DNA of the CDR3: TGTGCCAGCAGTCTCCCCGGGGAGCAGTACTTC. The encoded protein is CASSLPGEQYF.

The chain employs TRBV5-1 and TRBJ1-4; D ambiguous. The CDR3 spans 16 residues. Germline V gene sequence: CDR1 SGHRS, CDR2 YFSETQ. The ends were cut back, 4 bases at V and 2 bases at J, with 15 bases in the middle. CDR3 sequence (DNA): TGCGCCAGCAGCGCCGGGTCCGCGACCACTAATGAAAAACTGTTTTTT. Its translation: CASSAGSATTNEKLFF.

The chain combines TRBV25-1 with TRBJ1-2; weak D call: TRBD1 (6 bases). The CDR3 is 12 amino acids. Trimming removed 4 bases at V and 6 bases at J, with 9 bases between. CDR1 and CDR2 (germline): MGHDK, SYGVNS. The chain's CDR3 is CASSGPGDGYTF. DNA of the CDR3: TGTGCCAGCAGTGGCCCAGGGGATGGCTACACCTTC.

The J gene is TRBJ1-2, the V gene TRBV2; 8 bases are a match to TRBD1. The germline gives CDR1 SNHLY, CDR2 FYNNEI. This CDR3 has 14 amino acids. Germline trimming cut 7 bases from V and 8 bases from J; bases unmatched to any gene: 12. DNA for the CDR3: TGTGCCAGCACCAGAGGGACAGGAGGATTGGGCTACACCTTC. Translating it yields CASTRGTGGLGYTF.

This clone was detected only a few times. V gene TRBV18 combines with J gene TRBJ2-3; tentative D call: TRBD1 (6 bases). CDR3 length: 14 residues. The V gene's germline CDR1 is KGHSH and CDR2 LQKENI. V was pared by 3 bases and J by 4 bases, with 11 bases between. CDR3 nucleotides: TGTGCCAGCTCACCGTCGCAGGGGTCAGATACGCAGTATTTT. Encoded protein: CASSPSQGSDTQYF.

The DNA for the CDR3 is TGTGCCAGCAGTCAGAGACAAGCCTACGAGCAGTACTTC. Residues: CASSQRQAYEQYF. The V call is TRBV6-1, the J call TRBJ2-7; D unresolved. The CDR3 extends over 13 amino acids. Trimming removed 5 bases from V and 2 bases from J, with 10 bases in between. Germline values: CDR1 MNHNS, CDR2 SASEGT.

This clone was seen a single time. The chain uses TRBV7-8 and TRBJ2-1; the match to TRBD1 covers 8 bases. V lost 5 bases to trimming and J lost 2 bases; unmatched junction nucleotides: 8. The CDR3 runs 16 residues. Germline CDR1 SGHVS, CDR2 FQNEAQ. The CDR3 DNA reads as TGTGCCAGCAGCCCACGGACAGGGATCGCCTACAATGAGCAGTTCTTC. Protein: CASSPRTGIAYNEQFF.

This chain connects TRBV10-1 to TRBJ2-3; TRBD2 matches 9 bases. The CDR3 consists of 15 residues. Unmatched junction bases numbered 4, after V lost 3 bases and J lost 3 bases. Germline V gene data show CDR1 as WNHNN and CDR2 as SYGVQD (reference sequence). This chain's CDR3 is CASSDGLAQTDTQYF. The DNA for the CDR3 is TGCGCCAGCAGTGACGGACTAGCGCAGACAGATACGCAGTATTTT.

This clone came up once. The V gene is TRBV5-5, the J gene TRBJ2-7, with D uncertain. The CDR3 length is 13 residues. Trimming removed 5 bases at V and 0 bases at J, with 9 bases between. Germline V gene sequence: CDR1 SGHKS, CDR2 YYEKEE (reference sequence). The CDR3 bases are TGTGCCAGCAGACGTGCCAGCTCCTACGAGCAGTACTTC. Its translation: CASRRASSYEQYF. The variable domain in full, completed from reference TRBV5-5 and TRBJ2-7, reads DAGVTQSPTHLIKTRGQQVTLRCSPISGHKSVSWYQQVLGQGPQFIFQYYEKEERGRGNFPDRFSARQFPNYSSELNVNALLLGDSALYLCASRRASSYEQYFGPGTRLTVT.

The rearrangement links TRBV7-8 to TRBJ2-3; the match to TRBD2 covers 7 bases. V dropped 5 bases and J dropped 0; count of bases not matched to a gene: 8. The CDR3 totals 16 residues. The germline gives CDR1 SGHVS, CDR2 FQNEAQ. The CDR3 sequence is CASSRRRLASTDTQYF. The CDR3 bases are TGTGCCAGCAGCCGACGCCGACTAGCTAGCACAGATACGCAGTATTTT.